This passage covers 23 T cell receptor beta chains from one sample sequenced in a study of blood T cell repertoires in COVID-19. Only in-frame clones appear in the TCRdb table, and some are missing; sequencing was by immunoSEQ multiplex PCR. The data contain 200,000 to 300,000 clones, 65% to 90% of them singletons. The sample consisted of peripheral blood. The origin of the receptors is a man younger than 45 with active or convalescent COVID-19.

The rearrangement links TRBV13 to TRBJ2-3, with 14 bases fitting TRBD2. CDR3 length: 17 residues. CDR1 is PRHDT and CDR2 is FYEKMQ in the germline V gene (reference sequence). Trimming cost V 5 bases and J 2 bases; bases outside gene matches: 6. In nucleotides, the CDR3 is TGTGCCAGCAGCGACGGACTAGCGGGGGGAAACACAGATACGCAGTATTTT. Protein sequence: CASSDGLAGGNTDTQYF.

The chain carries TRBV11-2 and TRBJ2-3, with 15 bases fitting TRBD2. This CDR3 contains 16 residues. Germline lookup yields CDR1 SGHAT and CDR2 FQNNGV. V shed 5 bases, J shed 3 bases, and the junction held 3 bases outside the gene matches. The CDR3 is CASSNGLAGGTDTQYF. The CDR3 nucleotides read TGTGCCAGCAGCAATGGACTAGCGGGGGGGACAGATACGCAGTATTTT.

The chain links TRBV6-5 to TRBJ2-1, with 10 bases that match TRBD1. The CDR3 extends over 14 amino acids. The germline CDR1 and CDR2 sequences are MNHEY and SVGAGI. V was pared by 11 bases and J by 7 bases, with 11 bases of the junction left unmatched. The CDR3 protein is CAAFARTGGNEQFF. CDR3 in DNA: TGTGCCGCCTTCGCCCGGACAGGGGGAAATGAGCAGTTCTTC.

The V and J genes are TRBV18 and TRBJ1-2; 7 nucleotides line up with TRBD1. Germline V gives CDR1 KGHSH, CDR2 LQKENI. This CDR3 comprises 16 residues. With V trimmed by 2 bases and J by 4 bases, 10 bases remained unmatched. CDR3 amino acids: CASSPYGTVDAYGYTF. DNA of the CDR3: TGTGCCAGCTCACCATACGGGACAGTCGATGCCTATGGCTACACCTTC.

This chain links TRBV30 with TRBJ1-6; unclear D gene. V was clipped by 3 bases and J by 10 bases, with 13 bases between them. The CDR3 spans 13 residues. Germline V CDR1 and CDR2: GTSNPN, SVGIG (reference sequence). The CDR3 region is CAWSPGGGSPLHF. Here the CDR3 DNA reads TGTGCCTGGAGCCCTGGAGGAGGCTCACCCCTCCACTTT.

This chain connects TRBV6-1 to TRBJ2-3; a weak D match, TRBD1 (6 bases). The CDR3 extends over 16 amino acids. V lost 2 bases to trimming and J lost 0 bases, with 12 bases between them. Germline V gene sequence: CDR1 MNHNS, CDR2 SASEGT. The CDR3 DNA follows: TGTGCCAGCAGTGAATACAGGGCACGAAGCACAGATACGCAGTATTTT. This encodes CASSEYRARSTDTQYF.

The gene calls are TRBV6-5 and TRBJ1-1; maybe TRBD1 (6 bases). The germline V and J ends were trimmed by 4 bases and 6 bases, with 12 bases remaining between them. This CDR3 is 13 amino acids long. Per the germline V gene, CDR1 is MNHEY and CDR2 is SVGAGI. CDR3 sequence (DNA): TGTGCCAGCAGTTCATCAGGGGTCCCTGAAGCTTTCTTT. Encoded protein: CASSSSGVPEAFF.

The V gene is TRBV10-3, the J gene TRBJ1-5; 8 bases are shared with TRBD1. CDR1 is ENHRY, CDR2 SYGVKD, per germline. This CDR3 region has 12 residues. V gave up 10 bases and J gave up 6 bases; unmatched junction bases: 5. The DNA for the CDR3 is TGTGCCACACGGACAGGGTTTCAGCCCCAGCATTTT. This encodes CATRTGFQPQHF.

The CDR3 nucleotides are TGCGCCAGCAGCTTACAAGGAGTGTACAATGAGCAGTTCTTC. Translating it yields CASSLQGVYNEQFF. The chain joins TRBV5-1 to TRBJ2-1; no definite D call. The CDR3 has 14 amino acids. Trimming cost V 2 bases and J 4 bases, with 10 bases left between them. Germline V CDR1 and CDR2: SGHRS, YFSETQ.

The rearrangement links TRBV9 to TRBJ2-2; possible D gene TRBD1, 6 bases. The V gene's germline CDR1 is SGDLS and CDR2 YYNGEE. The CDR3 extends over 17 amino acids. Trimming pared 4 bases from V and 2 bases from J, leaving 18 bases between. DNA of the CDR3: TGTGCCAGCAGCCCCTACTCCGGGACACTTAACACCGGGGAGCTGTTTTTT. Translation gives CASSPYSGTLNTGELFF. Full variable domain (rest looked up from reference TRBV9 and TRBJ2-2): DSGVTQTPKHLITATGQRVTLRCSPRSGDLSVYWYQQSLDQGLQFLIQYYNGEERAKGNILERFSAQQFPDLHSELNLSSLELGDSALYFCASSPYSGTLNTGELFFGEGSRLTVL.

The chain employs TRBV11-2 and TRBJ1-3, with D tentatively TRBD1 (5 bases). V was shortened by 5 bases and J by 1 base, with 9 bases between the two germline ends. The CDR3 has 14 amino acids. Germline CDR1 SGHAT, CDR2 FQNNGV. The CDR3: CASSPGVSGNTIYF. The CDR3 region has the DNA TGTGCCAGCAGCCCGGGGGTTTCTGGAAACACCATATATTTT.

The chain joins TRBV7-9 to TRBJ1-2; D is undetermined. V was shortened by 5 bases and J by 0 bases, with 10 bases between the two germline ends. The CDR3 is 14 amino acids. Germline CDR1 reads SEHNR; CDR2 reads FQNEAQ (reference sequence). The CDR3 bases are TGTGCCAGCAGCCCGGGGAGGACTAACTATGGCTACACCTTC. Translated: CASSPGRTNYGYTF.

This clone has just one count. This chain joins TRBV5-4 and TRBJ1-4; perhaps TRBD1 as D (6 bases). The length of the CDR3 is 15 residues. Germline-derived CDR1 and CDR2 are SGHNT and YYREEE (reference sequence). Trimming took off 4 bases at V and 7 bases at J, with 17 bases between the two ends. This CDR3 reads CASSVSGDRGEKLFF. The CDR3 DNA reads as TGTGCCAGCAGCGTGTCAGGGGATCGGGGTGAAAAACTGTTTTTT.

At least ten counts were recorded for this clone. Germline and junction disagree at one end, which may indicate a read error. This chain's CDR3 is CASSQGSAEAEEW. The CDR3 DNA is TGTGCCAGCAGCCAAGGTTCTGCTGAAGCTGAGGAGTGG. The gene calls are TRBV3-1 (or the pseudogene TRBV3-2) and TRBJ1-1; unclear D gene. This CDR3 is 13 amino acids long. CDR1 LGHDT and CDR2 YNNKEL come from the germline V gene (reference sequence).

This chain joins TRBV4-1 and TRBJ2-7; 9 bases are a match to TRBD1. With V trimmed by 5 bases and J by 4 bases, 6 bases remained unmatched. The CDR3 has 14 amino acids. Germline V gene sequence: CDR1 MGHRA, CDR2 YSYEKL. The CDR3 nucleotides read TGCGCCAGCAGCGAAAGGACAGGGGTTTACGAGCAGTACTTC. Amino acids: CASSERTGVYEQYF.

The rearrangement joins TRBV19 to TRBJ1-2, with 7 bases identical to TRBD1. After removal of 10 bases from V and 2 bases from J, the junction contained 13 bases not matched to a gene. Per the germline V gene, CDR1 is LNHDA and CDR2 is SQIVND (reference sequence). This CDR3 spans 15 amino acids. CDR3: CATPGRQGGNYGYTF. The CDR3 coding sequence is TGTGCCACCCCGGGTCGGCAGGGGGGAAACTATGGCTACACCTTC.

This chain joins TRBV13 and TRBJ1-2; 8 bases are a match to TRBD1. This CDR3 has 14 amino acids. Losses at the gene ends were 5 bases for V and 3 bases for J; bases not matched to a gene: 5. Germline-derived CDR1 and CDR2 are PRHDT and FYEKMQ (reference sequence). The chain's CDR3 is CASSALTGDYGYTF. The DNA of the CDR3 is TGTGCCAGCAGCGCGTTGACAGGGGACTATGGCTACACCTTC.

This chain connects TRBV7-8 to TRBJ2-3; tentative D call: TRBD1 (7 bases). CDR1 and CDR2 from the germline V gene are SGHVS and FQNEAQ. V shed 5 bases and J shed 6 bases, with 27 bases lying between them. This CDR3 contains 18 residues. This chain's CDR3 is CASSEPRVSRGARDTQYF. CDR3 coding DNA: TGTGCCAGCAGCGAACCTCGGGTTAGCAGGGGGGCCCGGGATACGCAGTATTTT.

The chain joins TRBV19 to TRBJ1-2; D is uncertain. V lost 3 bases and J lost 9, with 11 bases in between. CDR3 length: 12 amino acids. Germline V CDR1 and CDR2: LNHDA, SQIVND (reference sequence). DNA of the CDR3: TGTGCCAGTAGTATGCTAGCCGGTAGCTACACCTTC. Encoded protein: CASSMLAGSYTF.

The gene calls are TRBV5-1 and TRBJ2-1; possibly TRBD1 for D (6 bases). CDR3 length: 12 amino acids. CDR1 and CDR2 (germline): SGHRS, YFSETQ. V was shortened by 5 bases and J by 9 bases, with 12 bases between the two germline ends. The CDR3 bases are TGCGCCAGCAGAAAACAGGGCGTTGAGCAGTTCTTC. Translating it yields CASRKQGVEQFF.

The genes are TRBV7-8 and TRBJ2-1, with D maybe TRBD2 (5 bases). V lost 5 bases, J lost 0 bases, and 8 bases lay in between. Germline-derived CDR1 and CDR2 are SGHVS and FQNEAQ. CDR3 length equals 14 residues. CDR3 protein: CASSRDYSYNEQFF. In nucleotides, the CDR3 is TGTGCCAGCAGCCGAGACTACTCCTACAATGAGCAGTTCTTC.

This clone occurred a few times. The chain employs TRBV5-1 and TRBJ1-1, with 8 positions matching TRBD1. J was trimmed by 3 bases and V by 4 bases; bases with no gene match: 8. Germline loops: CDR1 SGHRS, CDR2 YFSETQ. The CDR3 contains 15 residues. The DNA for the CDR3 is TGCGCCAGCAGCACCCGGACAGGGCGGGACACTGAAGCTTTCTTT. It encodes CASSTRTGRDTEAFF.

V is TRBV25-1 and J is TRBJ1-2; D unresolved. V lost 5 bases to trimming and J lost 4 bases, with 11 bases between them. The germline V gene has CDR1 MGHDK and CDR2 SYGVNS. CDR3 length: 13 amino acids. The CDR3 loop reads CASSIAGFYGYTF. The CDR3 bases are TGTGCCAGCAGTATAGCCGGCTTCTATGGCTACACCTTC.